This is a list of T cell receptor beta chains from one sample in a study of post-analysis software for immune sequencing data. TCRdb recomputed calls from the PCR reads with MiXCR, one row per CDR3 protein. This table has roughly 400,000 distinct CDR3 sequences, approximately 39% appearing once. The sequenced material came from blood. These receptors were taken from a girl aged 2 to 9 with multiple sclerosis. Both conserved end residues are part of each CDR3. The D gene is left open where the match is weak. The listing skips clone size in some rows; elsewhere it reads once, few, many or a size class.

d_call	v_call	j_call	clone_size	cdr3_aa	cdr3_nt
-	TRBV2	TRBJ2-7	-	CASGRGKYEQYF	TGTGCCAGCGGTAGAGGAAAATACGAGCAGTACTTC
-	TRBV6-5	TRBJ2-5	-	CASHRDSRETQYF	TGTGCCAGCCACCGGGACTCAAGGGAGACCCAGTACTTC
-	TRBV20-1	TRBJ2-1	-	CSARRQYNGQFF	TGCAGTGCTAGAAGACAATATAATGGGCAGTTCTTC
TRBD2	TRBV12-3/TRBV12-4	TRBJ2-7	-	CASSPSGSSYEQYF	TGTGCCAGCAGTCCGAGCGGGAGTAGCTACGAGCAGTACTTC
TRBD1	TRBV7-9	TRBJ1-2	few	CASSPQGTGVYGYTF	TGTGCCAGCAGCCCCCAGGGGACAGGGGTTTATGGCTACACCTTC
-	TRBV12-3/TRBV12-4	TRBJ2-4	few	CASSFQTVADQQYF	TGTGCCAGCAGTTTCCAGACAGTGGCGGACCAGCAGTACTTC
-	TRBV2	TRBJ2-7	few	CASRGSTFYEQYF	TGTGCCAGCAGAGGCAGTACCTTCTACGAGCAGTACTTC
-	TRBV5-1	TRBJ1-2	-	CAGRYEDYGYTF	TGCGCCGGCCGTTATGAAGACTATGGCTACACCTTC
-	TRBV5-1	TRBJ2-1	few	CASSLSKHSSYNEQFF	TGCGCCAGCAGCTTGTCCAAGCACAGCTCCTACAATGAGCAGTTCTTC
-	TRBV5-6	TRBJ1-5	-	CASSLQRSNQPQHF	TGTGCCAGCAGCTTGCAACGGAGCAATCAGCCCCAGCATTTT